One sample yielded the 20 T cell receptor beta chains listed below, sequenced in a study of identifying expanded T cells in peripheral blood. Here immunoSEQ multiplex PCR was the method, and the copy in TCRdb shows in-frame clones only, minus some. The profile shows about 78,000 clones, roughly four fifths of them singletons. The sample taken for sequencing was blood. The receptors here all came from a person aged 18-70 years in good health.

The V and J genes are TRBV6-5 and TRBJ2-5; 7 bases agree with TRBD1. CDR1 MNHEY and CDR2 SVGAGI come from the germline V gene. The junction had 10 bases not matched to a gene; V was cut back by 6 bases and J by 6 bases. The CDR3 is 14 amino acids. CDR3 sequence: CASRERDSGKTQYF. For the CDR3, the DNA is TGTGCCAGCAGGGAACGGGACAGCGGAAAGACCCAGTACTTC.

This rearrangement joins TRBV4-3 to TRBJ2-3; TRBD2 aligns across 9 bases. V gave up 1 base and J gave up 4 bases; unmatched junction bases: 15. The CDR3 runs to 19 residues. Germline assignment: CDR1 LGHNA and CDR2 YSLEER. Here the CDR3 reads CASSQGTFGGGRVADTQYF. Here the CDR3 DNA reads TGCGCCAGCAGCCAAGGGACCTTTGGGGGCGGGAGGGTGGCAGATACGCAGTATTTT.

This clone appeared a single time. V is TRBV28 and J is TRBJ2-7, with TRBD1 identical over 7 bases. The CDR3 length is 15 residues. V was clipped by 5 bases and J by 2 bases; unmatched bases: 9. Germline CDR1 and CDR2: MDHEN and SYDVKM. CDR3: CASSPARDSTYEQYF. The CDR3 DNA follows: TGTGCCAGCAGTCCCGCCCGGGACAGCACCTACGAGCAGTACTTC.

The rearrangement links TRBV6-6 to TRBJ1-5; D is ambiguous. There are 14 residues in the CDR3. Trimming removed 1 base at V and 4 bases at J, with 8 bases between. The V gene's germline CDR1 is MNHNY and CDR2 SVGAGI (reference sequence). The CDR3 loop is CASSYLESNQPQHF. The CDR3, as DNA: TGTGCCAGCAGTTACTTAGAGAGTAATCAGCCCCAGCATTTT.

The gene calls are TRBV6-1 and TRBJ2-7; 9 nucleotides line up with TRBD1. Germline CDR1 MNHNS, CDR2 SASEGT. V was clipped by 2 bases and J by 4 bases; unmatched bases: 6. The CDR3 is 15 residues long. CDR3 coding DNA: TGTGCCAGCAGTGAAAACACAGGGGGCGTATACGAGCAGTACTTC. Its translation: CASSENTGGVYEQYF.

The V gene is TRBV27, the J gene TRBJ2-5; D is uncertain. Deletions cut 5 bases from V and 5 bases from J, with 9 bases between. CDR3 length: 12 amino acids. CDR1 is MNHEY and CDR2 is SMNVEV in the germline V gene (reference sequence). CDR3 loop: CASSPIGETQYF. Written as DNA, the CDR3 is TGTGCCAGCAGTCCCATTGGGGAGACCCAGTACTTC.

The gene calls are TRBV16 and TRBJ2-2; D unresolved. The V and J ends lost 2 bases and 5 bases respectively, with 9 bases between them. This CDR3 spans 14 amino acids. The germline V gene has CDR1 KGHSY and CDR2 FQNENV. The CDR3 DNA sequence: TGTGCCAGCAGCCAAGATTCGGCTACCGGGGAGCTGTTTTTT. Protein product: CASSQDSATGELFF. The whole variable domain, remainder taken from reference TRBV16 and TRBJ2-2, is GEEVAQTPKHLVRGEGQKAKLYCAPIKGHSYVFWYQQVLKNEFKFLISFQNENVFDETGMPKERFSAKCLPNSPCSLEIQATKLEDSAVYFCASSQDSATGELFFGEGSRLTVL.

In this sample, this clone turned up once. This chain uses TRBV5-5 with TRBJ1-2; 8 bases align to TRBD1. The CDR3 is 14 amino acids. V lost 4 bases and J lost 6; bases outside the gene matches: 8. Germline CDR1 SGHKS, CDR2 YYEKEE (reference sequence). Written as DNA, the CDR3 is TGTGCCAGCAGCCTGGACAGGGTCGATCATGGCTACACCTTC. Protein sequence: CASSLDRVDHGYTF.

CDR3 protein: CASSSGTGGVEKLFF. The CDR3 nucleotides are TGTGCCAGCAGCTCAGGGACAGGGGGCGTTGAAAAACTGTTTTTT. The genes are TRBV11-2 and TRBJ1-4; 12 positions match TRBD1. Germline V gene data show CDR1 as SGHAT and CDR2 as FQNNGV. The CDR3 loop spans 15 amino acids. V gave up 4 bases and J gave up 7 bases; unmatched junction bases: 4.

This clone came up a few times. The rearrangement uses TRBV6-5 and TRBJ1-2; TRBD1 matches 7 bases. Germline CDR1 is MNHEY and CDR2 is SVGAGI. This CDR3 is 12 amino acids long. Losses at the gene ends were 2 bases for V and 8 bases for J; bases not matched to a gene: 2. The CDR3 loop reads CASSYTGEGYTF. As DNA, the CDR3 is TGTGCCAGCAGTTACACAGGGGAAGGCTACACCTTC.

This sequence joins TRBV5-1 and TRBJ2-5; D might be TRBD1 or TRBD2, each matching 5 bases. The CDR3 runs 15 residues. V was shortened by 0 bases and J by 4 bases, with 13 bases between the two germline ends. Germline-derived CDR1 and CDR2 are SGHRS and YFSETQ. This chain's CDR3 is CASSLEPGGRETQYF. In DNA, the CDR3 is TGCGCCAGCAGCTTGGAACCTGGGGGTCGAGAGACCCAGTACTTC.

This chain joins TRBV28 and TRBJ2-6; D gene uncertain. Germline-derived CDR1 and CDR2 are MDHEN and SYDVKM. CDR3 length equals 15 residues. The V end lost 7 bases, the J end lost 1 base, and 11 bases lay between the germline ends. The CDR3 nucleotides are TGTGCCAGCATCCCTCAGATATCTGGGGCCAACGTCCTGACTTTC. Its translation: CASIPQISGANVLTF. Full variable domain (remainder filled in from reference TRBV28 and TRBJ2-6): DVKVTQSSRYLVKRTGEKVFLECVQDMDHENMFWYRQDPGLGLRLIYFSYDVKMKEKGDIPEGYSVSREKKERFSLILESASTNQTSMYLCASIPQISGANVLTFGAGSRLTVL.

This clone occurred once. The CDR3 DNA reads TGTGCCAGCAGCTTAGGGGCGTTTACAGATACGCAGTATTTT. Translation gives CASSLGAFTDTQYF. The gene calls are TRBV7-2 and TRBJ2-3, with D hard to call. CDR3 length: 14 amino acids. V was shortened by 1 base and J by 3 bases, with 8 bases between the two germline ends. Germline V gene sequence: CDR1 SGHTA, CDR2 FQGNSA. Based on the CDR3 plus reference TRBV7-2 and TRBJ2-3, the full variable domain is GAGVSQSPSNKVTEKGKDVELRCDPISGHTALYWYRQSLGQGLEFLIYFQGNSAPDKSGLPSDRFSAERTGGSVSTLTIQRTQQEDSAVYLCASSLGAFTDTQYFGPGTRLTVL.

The chain couples TRBV29-1 to TRBJ2-5; D ambiguous. Trimming took 0 bases from V and 4 from J, leaving 3 bases between them. CDR3 size: 11 residues. Germline-derived CDR1 and CDR2 are SQVTM and ANQGSEA. The CDR3 reads CSVEEGETQYF. DNA of the CDR3: TGCAGCGTTGAAGAGGGAGAGACCCAGTACTTC.

This clone appeared once. The chain couples TRBV7-2 to TRBJ1-1; 7 nucleotides line up with TRBD1. V dropped 5 bases and J dropped 0; count of bases not matched to a gene: 0. CDR3 size: 13 residues. CDR1 and CDR2 (germline): SGHTA, FQGNSA. CDR3 loop: CASSTGVNTEAFF. The CDR3 DNA reads TGTGCCAGCAGCACAGGGGTGAACACTGAAGCTTTCTTT.

The chain combines TRBV7-3 with TRBJ1-6, with D tentatively TRBD1 (5 bases). This CDR3 has 13 amino acids. CDR1 is SGHTA and CDR2 is FQGTGA in the germline V gene. V lost 0 bases, J lost 10 bases, and 7 bases lay in between. CDR3 in DNA: TGTGCCAGCAGCTTAACGAAGGGGTCACCCCTCCACTTT. Its protein product is CASSLTKGSPLHF.

In regard to this clone: A junction end diverges from the germline sequence, so it may reflect a read error. The V and J genes are TRBV7-7 and TRBJ2-2; TRBD2 might be the D (6 bases). The CDR3 is 18 residues long. The germline CDR1 and CDR2 sequences are SSHAT and FNYEAQ (reference sequence). The CDR3 here is CASSLAQLGASNTGELFF. The CDR3 coding sequence is TGTGCTAGCAGCCTAGCGCAGCTTGGCGCCTCGAACACCGGGGAGCTGTTTTTT.

The rearrangement uses TRBV7-2 and TRBJ2-7; D remains ambiguous. The CDR3 totals 16 residues. The V and J ends lost 1 base and 0 bases respectively, with 13 bases between them. The germline V gene has CDR1 SGHTA and CDR2 FQGNSA. In DNA, the CDR3 is TGTGCCAGCAGCTTAGGTGTCGCTCTCAGCTCCTACGAGCAGTACTTC. As protein: CASSLGVALSSYEQYF. Using reference TRBV7-2 and TRBJ2-7 for the parts outside the CDR3, the full variable domain is GAGVSQSPSNKVTEKGKDVELRCDPISGHTALYWYRQSLGQGLEFLIYFQGNSAPDKSGLPSDRFSAERTGGSVSTLTIQRTQQEDSAVYLCASSLGVALSSYEQYFGPGTRLTVT.

This rearrangement joins TRBV28 to TRBJ2-7; 8 nucleotides agree with TRBD2. Trimming at V came to 8 bases and at J to 6 bases, leaving 12 bases not matched to a gene. CDR1 and CDR2 (germline): MDHEN, SYDVKM. The CDR3 sequence is 14 residues long. CDR3 in DNA: TGTGCCAGCCACGTCCCGGGACTAGTAGGCGAGCAGTACTTC. Translated: CASHVPGLVGEQYF.

In its sample, this clone is medium-sized (0.01 to 0.1%). The chain couples TRBV10-3 to TRBJ1-3; D not certain. The V gene's germline CDR1 is ENHRY and CDR2 SYGVKD. This CDR3 contains 13 residues. Trimming took 8 bases from V and 0 from J, leaving 8 bases between them. The CDR3 bases are TGTGCCATCCGGCAGCCCTCTGGAAACACCATATATTTT. Protein: CAIRQPSGNTIYF.